The present TCR beta chain was sequenced within a study of molecular identifiers for immune sequencing clone quantification. Many counts were recorded for this clonotype. As yet, its antigen is unknown. The length of the CDR3 is 14 residues. Germline V gene data show CDR1 as MNHNS and CDR2 as SASEGT. Trimming cost V 6 bases and J 3 bases, with 14 bases left between them. Study results and limitations: Single-cell amounts of spiked Jurkat TCR RNA were reportedly detectable among approximately 1 million naive cells.

Library preparation followed earlier protocols using designated TCR primers. One entry per CDR3 protein, called by TCRdb with MiXCR from the PCR reads. This table has about 640,000 distinct CDR3 sequences, 20% appearing once. The sequenced material came from naive CD8+ T cells from blood, with Jurkat cell RNA spiked in. Subset meaning: FACS-sorted CD8+CD4-CCR7+CD45RA+ naive T cells. The rearrangement joins TRBV6-1 to TRBJ1-1; possibly TRBD1 for D (5 bases). The receptor was derived from a human donor in good health. Some libraries in this study had Jurkat cell RNA spiked in. CDR3 in amino acids: CASSVAGIDTEAFF. The CDR3 DNA sequence: TGTGCCAGCAGCGTGGCAGGGATAGACACTGAAGCTTTCTTT.